One sample yielded the 20 T cell receptor beta chains listed below, sequenced in a study of cytomegalovirus exposure and HLA in healthy donors. In the PCR, 60 Vbeta and 13 Jbeta primers were used. Some clones are missing from TCRdb's copy, which holds only in-frame ones; the method was immunoSEQ multiplex PCR. The profile shows nearly 300,000 clones, 86% of them singletons. The sample was PBMCs. The receptors originated from a man aged 35 to 55 in good health and CMV-seropositive.

The count of this clone is one. V is TRBV5-5 and J is TRBJ1-1; D is undetermined. V gave up 0 bases and J gave up 0 bases, with 3 bases separating them. Germline V CDR1 and CDR2: SGHKS, YYEKEE (reference sequence). The length of the CDR3 is 13 residues. This chain's CDR3 is CASSLGVNTEAFF. In DNA, the CDR3 is TGTGCCAGCAGCTTGGGAGTGAACACTGAAGCTTTCTTT.

V is TRBV2 and J is TRBJ2-1, with 7 bases matching TRBD2. Trimming removed 7 bases from V and 7 bases from J; junction bases left unmatched: 16. The CDR3 length is 16 residues. Per the germline V gene, CDR1 is SNHLY and CDR2 is FYNNEI. The DNA of the CDR3 is TGTGCCAGCATCGTTTTCGCGGGAGTTATTGAAAATGAGCAGTTCTTC. Amino acid sequence: CASIVFAGVIENEQFF.

The chain uses TRBV19 and TRBJ1-1; 7 bases fit TRBD1. The germline gives CDR1 LNHDA, CDR2 SQIVND (reference sequence). The ends lost 2 bases at V and 6 bases at J; junction bases unmatched: 18. There are 18 residues in the CDR3. The CDR3 nucleotides read TGTGCCAGTAGTATACCCCCGCCCCGACAGGGCAACTCCCCTGAAGCTTTCTTT. Protein product: CASSIPPPRQGNSPEAFF.

The J gene is TRBJ1-4, the V gene TRBV5-6, with unresolved D. Germline V gene data show CDR1 as SGHDT and CDR2 as YYEEEE. Trimming took 0 bases from V and 8 from J, leaving 20 bases between them. The CDR3 is made up of 17 amino acids. This CDR3 is CASSLAAGSLGTEKLFF. The CDR3 DNA follows: TGTGCCAGCAGCTTGGCTGCGGGGTCCCTCGGCACGGAAAAACTGTTTTTT.

The DNA for the CDR3 is TGTGCCAGCAGTTTCTGGACAGGGGCGGAAACCCAGTACTTC. Translated, it gives CASSFWTGAETQYF. This rearrangement joins TRBV27 to TRBJ2-5, with 9 bases matching TRBD1. The length of the CDR3 is 14 residues. V shed 3 bases and J 8 bases; nucleotides not matched to a gene: 7. Per germline, CDR1 MNHEY and CDR2 SMNVEV (reference sequence).

This chain links TRBV28 with TRBJ1-5; D gene uncertain. CDR3 length equals 14 residues. V lost 2 bases to trimming and J lost 1 base, with 6 bases between them. Germline loops: CDR1 MDHEN, CDR2 SYDVKM. CDR3 region: CASSLGWSNQPQHF. DNA of the CDR3: TGTGCCAGCAGTTTAGGCTGGAGCAATCAGCCCCAGCATTTT.

The chain joins TRBV6-1 to TRBJ2-7; 7 positions agree with TRBD2. Germline CDR1 and CDR2: MNHNS and SASEGT. Losses at the gene ends were 1 base for V and 7 bases for J; bases not matched to a gene: 10. This CDR3 has 15 amino acids. The CDR3 DNA reads TGTGCCAGCAGTGAAGTGGGGCTAGCGGTGGGGGAGCAGTACTTC. Translation gives CASSEVGLAVGEQYF.

This chain joins TRBV10-3 and TRBJ2-7; D perhaps matches TRBD2 (5 bases). V was clipped by 2 bases and J by 3 bases, with 8 bases between them. CDR1 and CDR2 from the germline V gene are ENHRY and SYGVKD. This CDR3 spans 13 amino acids. Written as DNA, the CDR3 is TGTGCCATCAGTGAGGGACGGGACTACGAGCAGTACTTC. It yields the protein CAISEGRDYEQYF.

The genes are TRBV7-3 and TRBJ2-3; D gene uncertain. CDR3 size: 13 residues. Trimming cost V 0 bases and J 4 bases, with 5 bases left between them. Per germline, CDR1 SGHTA and CDR2 FQGTGA. The CDR3 is CASSLTSADTQYF. In DNA, the CDR3 is TGTGCCAGCAGCTTAACGAGCGCAGATACGCAGTATTTT.

The chain combines TRBV6-1 with TRBJ1-1, with 8 bases matching TRBD1. CDR3 length: 14 residues. The V gene end was trimmed by 7 bases and the J gene end by 5 bases; junction bases not matched to a gene: 9. Germline assignment: CDR1 MNHNS and CDR2 SASEGT. This chain's CDR3 is CASTQGQARTEAFF. CDR3 in DNA: TGTGCCAGCACCCAGGGACAGGCGAGGACTGAAGCTTTCTTT.

The rearrangement uses TRBV28 and TRBJ1-1; 7 bases are a match to TRBD1. This CDR3 contains 12 residues. Germline assignment: CDR1 MDHEN and CDR2 SYDVKM. J lost 8 bases, V lost 6 bases, and 6 bases had no gene match. The CDR3: CASSSPGGEAFF. CDR3 in DNA: TGTGCCAGCAGCTCCCCAGGGGGAGAAGCTTTCTTT. Complete variable domain (other parts from reference TRBV28 and TRBJ1-1): DVKVTQSSRYLVKRTGEKVFLECVQDMDHENMFWYRQDPGLGLRLIYFSYDVKMKEKGDIPEGYSVSREKKERFSLILESASTNQTSMYLCASSSPGGEAFFGQGTRLTVV.

This clone has more than one count but fewer than ten. The chain uses TRBV4-3 and TRBJ2-7; D is unclear. Trimming shortened V by 3 bases and J by 3 bases, and 15 bases separated the two germline ends. The CDR3 sequence is 15 residues long. Per germline, CDR1 LGHNA and CDR2 YSLEER. CDR3: CASSHPRVLDYEQYF. The CDR3 DNA reads TGCGCCAGCAGCCATCCCCGGGTCCTGGACTACGAGCAGTACTTC.

The gene calls are TRBV10-3 and TRBJ2-1; 9 bases fit TRBD2. The CDR3 contains 13 residues. The V segment lost 10 bases and the J segment 10 bases; nucleotides outside the gene matches: 11. Per the germline V gene, CDR1 is ENHRY and CDR2 is SYGVKD. The CDR3 sequence is CATGGSGRREQFF. The CDR3 DNA follows: TGTGCCACGGGGGGTAGCGGGAGACGCGAGCAGTTCTTC.

Points on this clone: Other DNA sequences within the sample encode an identical CDR3. This rearrangement joins TRBV2 to TRBJ1-5, with a weak D call TRBD1 (6 bases). There are 13 residues in the CDR3. Germline V lookup: CDR1 SNHLY, CDR2 FYNNEI. V lost 6 bases and J lost 0, with 6 bases in between. CDR3 residues: CASRQGSNQPQHF. The DNA for the CDR3 is TGTGCCAGCAGACAGGGTAGCAATCAGCCCCAGCATTTT.

The chain is built from TRBV27 and TRBJ2-2; no clear D gene. V was shortened by 1 base and J by 1 base, with 7 bases between the two germline ends. The CDR3 has 15 residues. Per the germline V gene, CDR1 is MNHEY and CDR2 is SMNVEV (reference sequence). The CDR3 loop is CASSLFGRNTGELFF. The CDR3 nucleotides are TGTGCCAGCAGTTTATTTGGGCGGAACACCGGGGAGCTGTTTTTT.

The chain recombines TRBV7-9 with TRBJ2-7, with 10 positions matching TRBD2. V lost 4 bases to trimming and J lost 4 bases; unmatched junction nucleotides: 10. This CDR3 is 16 amino acids long. CDR1 and CDR2 from the germline V gene are SEHNR and FQNEAQ (reference sequence). The chain's CDR3 is CASSSPPPSGSYEQYF. CDR3 DNA: TGTGCCAGCAGCTCGCCCCCTCCTAGCGGGAGTTACGAGCAGTACTTC.

The table lists this clone with a few counts. The V and J genes are TRBV6-5 and TRBJ1-1, with a possible D match to TRBD1 (5 bases). Germline values: CDR1 MNHEY, CDR2 SVGAGI. CDR3 length: 15 residues. V was cut by 0 bases and J by 0 bases, with 8 bases left in between. The DNA of the CDR3 is TGTGCCAGCAGTTACTCGAGACAGATGAACACTGAAGCTTTCTTT. Amino acids: CASSYSRQMNTEAFF.

The chain is built from TRBV6-1 and TRBJ1-4; 10 bases match TRBD1. The CDR3 runs to 14 residues. The V and J ends lost 11 bases and 7 bases, in that order; junction bases with no gene match: 10. The germline gives CDR1 MNHNS, CDR2 SASEGT. CDR3 DNA sequence: TGTGCCGCACGACAGGGGGCGCGGAGTGAAAAACTGTTTTTT. Protein product: CAARQGARSEKLFF.

The chain links TRBV7-6 to TRBJ1-3; a possible D gene is TRBD1 (5 bases). Germline lookup yields CDR1 SGHVS and CDR2 FNYEAQ. V shed 5 bases and J shed 9 bases, with 29 bases lying between them. This CDR3 has 18 residues. The CDR3 protein is CASSLMGGQGWNKGTIYF. In DNA, the CDR3 is TGTGCCAGCAGCCTAATGGGAGGGCAGGGCTGGAACAAGGGCACCATATATTTT.

The chain uses TRBV18 and TRBJ2-7; 7 nucleotides match TRBD1. The V segment lost 4 bases and the J segment 4 bases; nucleotides outside the gene matches: 10. The CDR3 loop spans 15 amino acids. Germline assignment: CDR1 KGHSH and CDR2 LQKENI. CDR3 sequence: CASSRTGQTIYEQYF. In DNA form, the CDR3 reads TGTGCCAGCTCACGGACGGGACAGACAATATACGAGCAGTACTTC.